This T cell receptor beta chain was observed in a study of blood T cell repertoires in COVID-19. Study-level background: Material from acute and convalescent COVID-19 was sourced from the United States, Italy and Spain.

This clone has only one observation. Seattle participants joined during active infection and were tracked over time. Germline CDR1 SGHDT, CDR2 YYEEEE. This CDR3 region has 17 residues. With V trimmed by 4 bases and J by 3 bases, 14 bases remained unmatched. Authors' analysis steps: Researchers report that nucleated cell counts were estimated from reference gene primer amplification. Some clones are missing from TCRdb's copy, which holds only in-frame ones; the method was immunoSEQ multiplex PCR. That table is the source of V, J and clone size, and D and trimming were worked out from the DNA. The table lists about 150,000 clones, 70% to 90% of them singletons.

This TCR came from a woman aged 55-69 years with COVID-19, enrolled during active disease. The sample was peripheral blood. The genes are TRBV5-6 and TRBJ2-7, with TRBD1 matching over 9 bases. The CDR3: CASSAGQGRAGSYEQYF. The CDR3 coding sequence is TGTGCCAGCAGCGCGGGACAGGGAAGGGCTGGTAGCTACGAGCAGTACTTC.